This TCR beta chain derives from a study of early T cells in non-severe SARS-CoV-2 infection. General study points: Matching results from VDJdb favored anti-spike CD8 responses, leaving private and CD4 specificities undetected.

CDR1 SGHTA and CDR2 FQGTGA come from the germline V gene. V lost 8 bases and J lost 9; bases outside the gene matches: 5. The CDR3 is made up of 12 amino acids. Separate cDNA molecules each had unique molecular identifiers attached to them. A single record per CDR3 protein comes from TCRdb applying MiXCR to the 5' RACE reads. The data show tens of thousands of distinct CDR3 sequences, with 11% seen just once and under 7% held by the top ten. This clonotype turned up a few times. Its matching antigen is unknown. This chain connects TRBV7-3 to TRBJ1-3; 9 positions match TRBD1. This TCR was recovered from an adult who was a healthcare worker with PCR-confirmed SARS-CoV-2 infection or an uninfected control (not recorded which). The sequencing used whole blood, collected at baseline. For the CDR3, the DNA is TGTGCCAGCGGGACAGGGTCTGGCACCATATATTTT. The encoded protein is CASGTGSGTIYF.